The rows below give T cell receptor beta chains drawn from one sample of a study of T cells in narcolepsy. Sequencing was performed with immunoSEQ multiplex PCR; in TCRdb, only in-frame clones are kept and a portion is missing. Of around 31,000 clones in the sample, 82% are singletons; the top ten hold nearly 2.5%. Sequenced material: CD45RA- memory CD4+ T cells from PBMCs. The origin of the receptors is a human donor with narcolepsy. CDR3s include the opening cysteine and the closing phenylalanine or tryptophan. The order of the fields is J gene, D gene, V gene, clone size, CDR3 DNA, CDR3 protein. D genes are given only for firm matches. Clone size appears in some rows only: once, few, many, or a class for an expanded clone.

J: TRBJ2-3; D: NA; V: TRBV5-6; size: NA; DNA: TGTGCCAGCAGCTCCCTAAGCCCTTTCGGCACAGATACGCAGTATTTT; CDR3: CASSSLSPFGTDTQYF
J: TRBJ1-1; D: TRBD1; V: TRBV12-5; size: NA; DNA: TGTGCTAGTGGTCCCCAGGGGGCAAGTAGGGCTTTCTTT; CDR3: CASGPQGASRAFF
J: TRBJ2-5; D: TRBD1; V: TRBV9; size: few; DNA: TGTGCCAGCAGCCCAGGGGGTCGCTACGGTCTGGAGACCCAGTACTTC; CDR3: CASSPGGRYGLETQYF
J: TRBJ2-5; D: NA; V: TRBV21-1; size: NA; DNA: TGTGCCAGCAGCGTGCGCGGGCAAGAGACCCAGTACTTC; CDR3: CASSVRGQETQYF
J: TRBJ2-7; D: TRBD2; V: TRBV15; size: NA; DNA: TGTGCCACCAGCAGAGACAGGGTAGCGGGACGGAATCAGTACTTC; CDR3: CATSRDRVAGRNQYF
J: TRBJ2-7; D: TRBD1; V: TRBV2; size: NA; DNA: TGTGCCAGCAGTTCACCGGGACAGCCCGCCGACGAGCAGTACTTC; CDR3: CASSSPGQPADEQYF
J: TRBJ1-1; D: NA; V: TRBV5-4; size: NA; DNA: TGTGCCAGCAGCTCACAGGGAGGCTCTGAAGCTTTCTTT; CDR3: CASSSQGGSEAFF
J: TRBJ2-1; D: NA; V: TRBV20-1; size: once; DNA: TGCAGTGCTAGTGTCGGGGGTGAGCAGTTCTTC; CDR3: CSASVGGEQFF
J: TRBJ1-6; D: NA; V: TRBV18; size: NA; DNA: TGTGCCAGCTCACCACCACGCTCACCCCTCCACTTT; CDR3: CASSPPRSPLHF
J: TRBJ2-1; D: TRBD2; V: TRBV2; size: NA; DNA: TGTGCCAGCAGCCCGACTAGCGGGAGTGGCAATGAGCAGTTCTTC; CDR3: CASSPTSGSGNEQFF
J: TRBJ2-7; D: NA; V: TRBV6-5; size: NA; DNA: TGTGCCAGCAGTTCCCTCTCCTACGAGCAGTACTTC; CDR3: CASSSLSYEQYF
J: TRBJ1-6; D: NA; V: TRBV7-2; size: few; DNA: TGTGCCAGCAGCCGCATGGGGGGGCTCGATAATTCACCCCTCCACTTT; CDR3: CASSRMGGLDNSPLHF
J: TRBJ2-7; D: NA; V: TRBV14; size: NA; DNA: TGTGCCAGCAGCCAAGATCTTGGGGGCTCCTACGAGCAGTACTTC; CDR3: CASSQDLGGSYEQYF
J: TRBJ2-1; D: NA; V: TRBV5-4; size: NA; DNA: TGTGCCAGCAGCTCGGACCAGCTGCCCTACAATGAGCAGTTCTTC; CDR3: CASSSDQLPYNEQFF
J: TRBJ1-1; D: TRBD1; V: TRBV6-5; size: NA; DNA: TGTGCCAGCAGAGTGACAGGGGCACCGGGACAAGCTTTCTTT; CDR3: CASRVTGAPGQAFF
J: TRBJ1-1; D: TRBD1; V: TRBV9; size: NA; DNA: TGTGCCAGCAGGAGCGAGGGGGCGGCGGAAGCTTTCTTT; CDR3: CASRSEGAAEAFF
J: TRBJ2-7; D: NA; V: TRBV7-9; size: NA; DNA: TGTGCCAGCAGCTTTCTTAAGCAGCCCGGGGGATCCTACGAGCAGTACTTC; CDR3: CASSFLKQPGGSYEQYF
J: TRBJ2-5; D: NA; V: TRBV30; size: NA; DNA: TGTGCCTGGAGCGCTGGGTCTTCAAGGACCCAGTACTTC; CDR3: CAWSAGSSRTQYF
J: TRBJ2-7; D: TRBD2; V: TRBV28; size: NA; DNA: TGTGCCAGCAGTTCCATAAAAGCGGGAGTGGGCGAGCAGTACTTC; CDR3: CASSSIKAGVGEQYF
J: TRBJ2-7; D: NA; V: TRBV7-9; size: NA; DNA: TGTGCCAGCAGCCCAGGGGCCGGAACCTACGAGCAGTACTTC; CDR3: CASSPGAGTYEQYF
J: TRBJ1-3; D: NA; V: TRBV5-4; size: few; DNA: TGTGCCAGCAGCTTGGGTTCGGGTTCTGGAAACACCATATATTTT; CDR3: CASSLGSGSGNTIYF
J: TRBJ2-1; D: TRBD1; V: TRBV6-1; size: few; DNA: TGTGCCAGCAGTGAATTCGGGACAGGGGCTTACAATGAGCAGTTCTTC; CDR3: CASSEFGTGAYNEQFF
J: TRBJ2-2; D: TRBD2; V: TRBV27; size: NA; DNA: TGTGCCACTAGGGGAGGGGAGTTCGGGGAGCTGTTTTTT; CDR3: CATRGGEFGELFF
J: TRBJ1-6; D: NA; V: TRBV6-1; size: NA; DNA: TGTGCCAGCAGGTGGGCAGATAATTCACCCCTCCACTTT; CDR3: CASRWADNSPLHF
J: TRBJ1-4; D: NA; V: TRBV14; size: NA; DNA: TGTGCCAGCAGCCGTTACAGGGCTAATGAAAAACTGTTTTTT; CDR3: CASSRYRANEKLFF
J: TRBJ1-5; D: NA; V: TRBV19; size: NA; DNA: TGTGCCAGTAGTGACCCTACAGGGCATCGCAATCAGCCCCAGCATTTT; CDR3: CASSDPTGHRNQPQHF
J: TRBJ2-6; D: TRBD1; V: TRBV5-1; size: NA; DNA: TGCGCCAGCAGCCGACAGGGCTTTGGGGCCAACGTCCTGACTTTC; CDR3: CASSRQGFGANVLTF
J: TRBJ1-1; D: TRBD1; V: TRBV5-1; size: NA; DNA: TGCGCCAGCACCACCTCAGGGGGAAGGACTGAAGCTTTCTTT; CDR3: CASTTSGGRTEAFF
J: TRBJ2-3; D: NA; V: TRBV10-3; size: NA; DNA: TGTGCCGCGGGGGGGGACAGGGGAGCAGATACGCAGTATTTT; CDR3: CAAGGDRGADTQYF
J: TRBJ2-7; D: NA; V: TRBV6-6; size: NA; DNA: TGTGCCAGCAGTTTGGACTCATACGAGCAGTACTTC; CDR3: CASSLDSYEQYF
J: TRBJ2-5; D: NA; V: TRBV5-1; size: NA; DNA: TGCGCCAGCAGCTTATTGGGGGGCTCGGAAGAGACCCAGTACTTC; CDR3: CASSLLGGSEETQYF